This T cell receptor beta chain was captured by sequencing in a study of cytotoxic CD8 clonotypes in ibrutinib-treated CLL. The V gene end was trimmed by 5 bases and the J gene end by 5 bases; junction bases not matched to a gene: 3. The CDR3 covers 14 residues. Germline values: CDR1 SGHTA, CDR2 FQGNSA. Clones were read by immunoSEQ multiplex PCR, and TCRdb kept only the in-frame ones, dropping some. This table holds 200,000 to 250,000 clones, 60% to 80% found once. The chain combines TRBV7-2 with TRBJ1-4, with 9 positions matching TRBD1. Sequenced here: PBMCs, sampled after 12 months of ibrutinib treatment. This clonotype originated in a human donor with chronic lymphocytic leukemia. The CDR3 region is CASSQDRGNEKLFF. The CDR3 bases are TGTGCCAGCAGCCAGGACAGGGGCAATGAAAAACTGTTTTTT.